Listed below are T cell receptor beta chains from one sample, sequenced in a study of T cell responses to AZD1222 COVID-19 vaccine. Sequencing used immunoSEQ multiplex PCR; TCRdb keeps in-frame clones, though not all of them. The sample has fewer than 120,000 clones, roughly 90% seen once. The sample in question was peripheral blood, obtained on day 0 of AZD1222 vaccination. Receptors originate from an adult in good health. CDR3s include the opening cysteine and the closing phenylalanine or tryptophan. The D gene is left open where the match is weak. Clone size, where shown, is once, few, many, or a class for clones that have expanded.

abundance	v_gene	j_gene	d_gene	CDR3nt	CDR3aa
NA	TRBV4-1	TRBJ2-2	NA	TGCGCCAGCAGCGCGGGGTATACCGGGGAGCTGTTTTTT	CASSAGYTGELFF
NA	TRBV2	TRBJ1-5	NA	TGTGCCAGCAGTTGGGGCATGGGCAATCAGCCCCAGCATTTT	CASSWGMGNQPQHF
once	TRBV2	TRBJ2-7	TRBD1	TGTGCCAGCAGTGAATTCAAAGTCAGGGGGATGACTGCAGGGGAGAAGTACTTC	CASSEFKVRGMTAGEKYF
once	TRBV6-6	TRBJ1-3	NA	TGTGCCAGCAGTTACGGGTCCGGAGGTTTTGGCACCATATATTTT	CASSYGSGGFGTIYF
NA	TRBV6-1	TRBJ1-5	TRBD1	TGTGCCAGCAGTGAAGCGCCCGGGGGCTTCCAAGGGACAGGTAATAATCAGCCCCAGCATTTT	CASSEAPGGFQGTGNNQPQHF
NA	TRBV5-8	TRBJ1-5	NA	TGTGCCAGCAGCGGGGAGAGTCAGCCCCAGCATTTT	CASSGESQPQHF
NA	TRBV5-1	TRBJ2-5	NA	TGCGCCAGCAGCTCGTACCAAGAGACCCAGTACTTC	CASSSYQETQYF
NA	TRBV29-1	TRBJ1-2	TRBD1	TGCAGCGTTGCGGACAGGGAGGATGGCTACACCTTC	CSVADREDGYTF
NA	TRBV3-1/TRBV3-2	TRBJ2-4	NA	TGTGCCAGCAGCCTTTTGAGCCCCTTAGCTCCAGCCAAAAACATTCAGTACTTC	CASSLLSPLAPAKNIQYF
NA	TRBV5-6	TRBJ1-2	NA	TGTGCCAGCAGCTTGTTTGGCCGGTTTAACTATGGCTACACCTTC	CASSLFGRFNYGYTF
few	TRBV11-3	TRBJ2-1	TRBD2	TGTGCCAGCAGCTTAGGAACTAGCGCGAAGGATGAGCAGTTCTTC	CASSLGTSAKDEQFF
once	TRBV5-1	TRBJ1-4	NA	TGCGCCAGCAGCTTGGACCCCCTCGGTTCAGGTGAAAAACTGTTTTTT	CASSLDPLGSGEKLFF
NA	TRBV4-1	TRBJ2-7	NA	TGCGCCAGCAGCCAATTGTCCCCGGACTCCAACGAGCAGTACTTC	CASSQLSPDSNEQYF
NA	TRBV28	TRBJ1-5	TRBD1	TGTGCCAGCAGTTCGGGACAGGGGTATAGCAATCAGCCCCAGCATTTT	CASSSGQGYSNQPQHF
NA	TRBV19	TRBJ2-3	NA	TGTGCCAGTAGTATAGATACCGCAAGGGCCACAGATACGCAGTATTTT	CASSIDTARATDTQYF
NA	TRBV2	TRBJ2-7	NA	TGTGCCAGCAGGGGTCAGACGCCCCCCCACGATTCCCACGAGCAGTACTTC	CASRGQTPPHDSHEQYF
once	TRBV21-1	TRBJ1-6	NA	TGTGCCAGCAGCAAACGGGGCAGGGGGCTTATACCCCTCCACTTT	CASSKRGRGLIPLHF
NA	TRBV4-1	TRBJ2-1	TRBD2	TGCGCCAGCAGCCAAGGGCCTAGCGGGAGGTCTTCATCCTACAATGAGCAGTTCTTC	CASSQGPSGRSSSYNEQFF
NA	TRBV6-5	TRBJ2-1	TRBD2	TGTGCCAGCAGTCCCAGGACTAGTTCCTACAATGAGCAGTTCTTC	CASSPRTSSYNEQFF
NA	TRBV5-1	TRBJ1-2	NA	TGCGCCAGCAGCTTGGGGACAGTCGGGTTGTATGGCTACACCTTC	CASSLGTVGLYGYTF
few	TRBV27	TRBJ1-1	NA	TGTGCCAGCAGATCACAATTACAAGGACAGCTCAACACTGAAGCTTTCTTT	CASRSQLQGQLNTEAFF
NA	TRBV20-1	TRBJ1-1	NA	TGCAGTGCTAGCTGGGGTGAAGCTTTCTTT	CSASWGEAFF
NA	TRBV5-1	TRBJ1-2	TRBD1	TGCGCCAGCAGCTTGGGGACAGGACCTAACTATGGCTACACCTTC	CASSLGTGPNYGYTF
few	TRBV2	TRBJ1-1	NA	TGTGCCAGCAGCTCAACCGCAGGGGCCAGTGAAGCTTTCTTT	CASSSTAGASEAFF
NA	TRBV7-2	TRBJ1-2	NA	TGTGCCAGCAGCTTAGACCTAAACTATGGCTACACCTTC	CASSLDLNYGYTF
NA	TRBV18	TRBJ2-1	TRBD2	TGTGCCAGCTCACCAACGCGCGGGGGAAAAACCTACAATGAGCAGTTCTTC	CASSPTRGGKTYNEQFF
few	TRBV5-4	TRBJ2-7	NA	TGTGCCAGCAGCTTGAAATCCTTGGGCAGGGTCTACGAGCAGTACTTC	CASSLKSLGRVYEQYF
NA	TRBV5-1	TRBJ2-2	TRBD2	TGCGCCAGCAGCTTGATAGCGGGGGGGTCCACGAACACCGGGGAGCTGTTTTTT	CASSLIAGGSTNTGELFF
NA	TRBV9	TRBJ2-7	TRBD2	TGTGCCAGCAGCTCCCGGACTAGCGGGAGCTCCGAGCAGTACTTC	CASSSRTSGSSEQYF
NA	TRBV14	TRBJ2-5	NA	TGTGCCAGCAGCCAAGATTGGGGCAGGGGAAAGACCCAGTACTTC	CASSQDWGRGKTQYF
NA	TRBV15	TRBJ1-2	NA	TGTGCCACCAGCAGAGATCCGGCTGGGTATGGCTACACCTTC	CATSRDPAGYGYTF
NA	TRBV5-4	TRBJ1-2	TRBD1	TGTGCCAGCAGCTTATCCGGGACAGGGTTCGGCTACACCTTC	CASSLSGTGFGYTF
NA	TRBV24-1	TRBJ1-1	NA	TGTGCCACCAGTGGCTGGAACACTGAAGCTTTCTTT	CATSGWNTEAFF
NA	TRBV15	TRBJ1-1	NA	TGTGCCACCAGCAGAGATAGGGGGAACACTGAAGCTTTCTTT	CATSRDRGNTEAFF
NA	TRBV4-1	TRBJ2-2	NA	TGCGCCAGCAGCCAAAGCAACACCGGGGAGCTGTTTTTT	CASSQSNTGELFF
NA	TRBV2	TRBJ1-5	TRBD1	TGTGCCAGCAGTGAGAGGGGGCTCAATCAGCCCCAGCATTTT	CASSERGLNQPQHF
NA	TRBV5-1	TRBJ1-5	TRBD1	TGCGCCAGCAGCTTACAGGGGACGGACGGGCAGCCCCAGCATTTT	CASSLQGTDGQPQHF
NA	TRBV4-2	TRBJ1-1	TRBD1	TGTGCCAGCAGCCAAGACAGGGGGGAACCGAACACTGAAGCTTTCTTT	CASSQDRGEPNTEAFF
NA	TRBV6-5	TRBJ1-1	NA	TGTGCCAGCAGACGAGTCGACCGTGAAGCTTTCTTT	CASRRVDREAFF
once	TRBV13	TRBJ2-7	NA	TGTGCCAGCAGCTTACTCCCGGGGTCCTACGAGCAGTACTTC	CASSLLPGSYEQYF
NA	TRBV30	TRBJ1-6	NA	TGTGCCTGGAGTGGCGGGATCCGATATAATTCACCCCTCCACTTT	CAWSGGIRYNSPLHF
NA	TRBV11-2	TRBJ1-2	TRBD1	TGTGCCAGCAGCGTAGGACAGGGACTAATTAACTTCGGCTACACCTTC	CASSVGQGLINFGYTF
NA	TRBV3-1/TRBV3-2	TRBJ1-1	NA	TGTGCCAGCAGCCACGGAGCAGTCACTGAAGCTTTCTTT	CASSHGAVTEAFF
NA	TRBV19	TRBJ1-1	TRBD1	TGTGCCAGTAGGGGCCGGACAGGGATCACTGAAGCTTTCTTT	CASRGRTGITEAFF
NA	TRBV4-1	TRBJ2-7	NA	TGCGCCAGCAGCCAAGTTCCGGGGTCCAGCTCCTACGAGCAGTACTTC	CASSQVPGSSSYEQYF
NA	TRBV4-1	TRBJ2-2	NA	TGCGCCAGCAGTCCCGCGGGCACGAACACCGGGGAGCTGTTTTTT	CASSPAGTNTGELFF
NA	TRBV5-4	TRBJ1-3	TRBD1	TGTGCCAGCAGCCGGGACAGCTCTGGAAACACCATATATTTT	CASSRDSSGNTIYF
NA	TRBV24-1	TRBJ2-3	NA	TGTGCCACCACTGGACATGGCACAGATACGCAGTATTTT	CATTGHGTDTQYF
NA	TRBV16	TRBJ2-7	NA	TGTGCCAGCAGCCAATCGGGGGGGACACCCCAGTACTTC	CASSQSGGTPQYF
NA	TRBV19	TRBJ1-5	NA	TGTGCCAGTAGTACCCAACAGGGCAGCAATCAGCCCCAGCATTTT	CASSTQQGSNQPQHF
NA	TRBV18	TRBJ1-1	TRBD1	TGTGCCAGCTCACCCATGGGACAGGGCAACACTGAAGCTTTCTTT	CASSPMGQGNTEAFF
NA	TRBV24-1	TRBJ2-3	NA	TGTGCCACCAGTGATCGGGTCTGGGGAGATACGCAGTATTTT	CATSDRVWGDTQYF
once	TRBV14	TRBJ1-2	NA	TGTGCCAGCAGCCAAGATTGGGGCAGGATTTCCTATGGCTACACCTTC	CASSQDWGRISYGYTF
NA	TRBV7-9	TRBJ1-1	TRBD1	TGTGCCAGCAGCTTCCGGGACAGGAACACTGAAGCTTTCTTT	CASSFRDRNTEAFF
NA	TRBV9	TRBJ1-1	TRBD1	TGTGCCAGCAGCGCCCACAACAGGGGCACTGAAGCTTTCTTT	CASSAHNRGTEAFF